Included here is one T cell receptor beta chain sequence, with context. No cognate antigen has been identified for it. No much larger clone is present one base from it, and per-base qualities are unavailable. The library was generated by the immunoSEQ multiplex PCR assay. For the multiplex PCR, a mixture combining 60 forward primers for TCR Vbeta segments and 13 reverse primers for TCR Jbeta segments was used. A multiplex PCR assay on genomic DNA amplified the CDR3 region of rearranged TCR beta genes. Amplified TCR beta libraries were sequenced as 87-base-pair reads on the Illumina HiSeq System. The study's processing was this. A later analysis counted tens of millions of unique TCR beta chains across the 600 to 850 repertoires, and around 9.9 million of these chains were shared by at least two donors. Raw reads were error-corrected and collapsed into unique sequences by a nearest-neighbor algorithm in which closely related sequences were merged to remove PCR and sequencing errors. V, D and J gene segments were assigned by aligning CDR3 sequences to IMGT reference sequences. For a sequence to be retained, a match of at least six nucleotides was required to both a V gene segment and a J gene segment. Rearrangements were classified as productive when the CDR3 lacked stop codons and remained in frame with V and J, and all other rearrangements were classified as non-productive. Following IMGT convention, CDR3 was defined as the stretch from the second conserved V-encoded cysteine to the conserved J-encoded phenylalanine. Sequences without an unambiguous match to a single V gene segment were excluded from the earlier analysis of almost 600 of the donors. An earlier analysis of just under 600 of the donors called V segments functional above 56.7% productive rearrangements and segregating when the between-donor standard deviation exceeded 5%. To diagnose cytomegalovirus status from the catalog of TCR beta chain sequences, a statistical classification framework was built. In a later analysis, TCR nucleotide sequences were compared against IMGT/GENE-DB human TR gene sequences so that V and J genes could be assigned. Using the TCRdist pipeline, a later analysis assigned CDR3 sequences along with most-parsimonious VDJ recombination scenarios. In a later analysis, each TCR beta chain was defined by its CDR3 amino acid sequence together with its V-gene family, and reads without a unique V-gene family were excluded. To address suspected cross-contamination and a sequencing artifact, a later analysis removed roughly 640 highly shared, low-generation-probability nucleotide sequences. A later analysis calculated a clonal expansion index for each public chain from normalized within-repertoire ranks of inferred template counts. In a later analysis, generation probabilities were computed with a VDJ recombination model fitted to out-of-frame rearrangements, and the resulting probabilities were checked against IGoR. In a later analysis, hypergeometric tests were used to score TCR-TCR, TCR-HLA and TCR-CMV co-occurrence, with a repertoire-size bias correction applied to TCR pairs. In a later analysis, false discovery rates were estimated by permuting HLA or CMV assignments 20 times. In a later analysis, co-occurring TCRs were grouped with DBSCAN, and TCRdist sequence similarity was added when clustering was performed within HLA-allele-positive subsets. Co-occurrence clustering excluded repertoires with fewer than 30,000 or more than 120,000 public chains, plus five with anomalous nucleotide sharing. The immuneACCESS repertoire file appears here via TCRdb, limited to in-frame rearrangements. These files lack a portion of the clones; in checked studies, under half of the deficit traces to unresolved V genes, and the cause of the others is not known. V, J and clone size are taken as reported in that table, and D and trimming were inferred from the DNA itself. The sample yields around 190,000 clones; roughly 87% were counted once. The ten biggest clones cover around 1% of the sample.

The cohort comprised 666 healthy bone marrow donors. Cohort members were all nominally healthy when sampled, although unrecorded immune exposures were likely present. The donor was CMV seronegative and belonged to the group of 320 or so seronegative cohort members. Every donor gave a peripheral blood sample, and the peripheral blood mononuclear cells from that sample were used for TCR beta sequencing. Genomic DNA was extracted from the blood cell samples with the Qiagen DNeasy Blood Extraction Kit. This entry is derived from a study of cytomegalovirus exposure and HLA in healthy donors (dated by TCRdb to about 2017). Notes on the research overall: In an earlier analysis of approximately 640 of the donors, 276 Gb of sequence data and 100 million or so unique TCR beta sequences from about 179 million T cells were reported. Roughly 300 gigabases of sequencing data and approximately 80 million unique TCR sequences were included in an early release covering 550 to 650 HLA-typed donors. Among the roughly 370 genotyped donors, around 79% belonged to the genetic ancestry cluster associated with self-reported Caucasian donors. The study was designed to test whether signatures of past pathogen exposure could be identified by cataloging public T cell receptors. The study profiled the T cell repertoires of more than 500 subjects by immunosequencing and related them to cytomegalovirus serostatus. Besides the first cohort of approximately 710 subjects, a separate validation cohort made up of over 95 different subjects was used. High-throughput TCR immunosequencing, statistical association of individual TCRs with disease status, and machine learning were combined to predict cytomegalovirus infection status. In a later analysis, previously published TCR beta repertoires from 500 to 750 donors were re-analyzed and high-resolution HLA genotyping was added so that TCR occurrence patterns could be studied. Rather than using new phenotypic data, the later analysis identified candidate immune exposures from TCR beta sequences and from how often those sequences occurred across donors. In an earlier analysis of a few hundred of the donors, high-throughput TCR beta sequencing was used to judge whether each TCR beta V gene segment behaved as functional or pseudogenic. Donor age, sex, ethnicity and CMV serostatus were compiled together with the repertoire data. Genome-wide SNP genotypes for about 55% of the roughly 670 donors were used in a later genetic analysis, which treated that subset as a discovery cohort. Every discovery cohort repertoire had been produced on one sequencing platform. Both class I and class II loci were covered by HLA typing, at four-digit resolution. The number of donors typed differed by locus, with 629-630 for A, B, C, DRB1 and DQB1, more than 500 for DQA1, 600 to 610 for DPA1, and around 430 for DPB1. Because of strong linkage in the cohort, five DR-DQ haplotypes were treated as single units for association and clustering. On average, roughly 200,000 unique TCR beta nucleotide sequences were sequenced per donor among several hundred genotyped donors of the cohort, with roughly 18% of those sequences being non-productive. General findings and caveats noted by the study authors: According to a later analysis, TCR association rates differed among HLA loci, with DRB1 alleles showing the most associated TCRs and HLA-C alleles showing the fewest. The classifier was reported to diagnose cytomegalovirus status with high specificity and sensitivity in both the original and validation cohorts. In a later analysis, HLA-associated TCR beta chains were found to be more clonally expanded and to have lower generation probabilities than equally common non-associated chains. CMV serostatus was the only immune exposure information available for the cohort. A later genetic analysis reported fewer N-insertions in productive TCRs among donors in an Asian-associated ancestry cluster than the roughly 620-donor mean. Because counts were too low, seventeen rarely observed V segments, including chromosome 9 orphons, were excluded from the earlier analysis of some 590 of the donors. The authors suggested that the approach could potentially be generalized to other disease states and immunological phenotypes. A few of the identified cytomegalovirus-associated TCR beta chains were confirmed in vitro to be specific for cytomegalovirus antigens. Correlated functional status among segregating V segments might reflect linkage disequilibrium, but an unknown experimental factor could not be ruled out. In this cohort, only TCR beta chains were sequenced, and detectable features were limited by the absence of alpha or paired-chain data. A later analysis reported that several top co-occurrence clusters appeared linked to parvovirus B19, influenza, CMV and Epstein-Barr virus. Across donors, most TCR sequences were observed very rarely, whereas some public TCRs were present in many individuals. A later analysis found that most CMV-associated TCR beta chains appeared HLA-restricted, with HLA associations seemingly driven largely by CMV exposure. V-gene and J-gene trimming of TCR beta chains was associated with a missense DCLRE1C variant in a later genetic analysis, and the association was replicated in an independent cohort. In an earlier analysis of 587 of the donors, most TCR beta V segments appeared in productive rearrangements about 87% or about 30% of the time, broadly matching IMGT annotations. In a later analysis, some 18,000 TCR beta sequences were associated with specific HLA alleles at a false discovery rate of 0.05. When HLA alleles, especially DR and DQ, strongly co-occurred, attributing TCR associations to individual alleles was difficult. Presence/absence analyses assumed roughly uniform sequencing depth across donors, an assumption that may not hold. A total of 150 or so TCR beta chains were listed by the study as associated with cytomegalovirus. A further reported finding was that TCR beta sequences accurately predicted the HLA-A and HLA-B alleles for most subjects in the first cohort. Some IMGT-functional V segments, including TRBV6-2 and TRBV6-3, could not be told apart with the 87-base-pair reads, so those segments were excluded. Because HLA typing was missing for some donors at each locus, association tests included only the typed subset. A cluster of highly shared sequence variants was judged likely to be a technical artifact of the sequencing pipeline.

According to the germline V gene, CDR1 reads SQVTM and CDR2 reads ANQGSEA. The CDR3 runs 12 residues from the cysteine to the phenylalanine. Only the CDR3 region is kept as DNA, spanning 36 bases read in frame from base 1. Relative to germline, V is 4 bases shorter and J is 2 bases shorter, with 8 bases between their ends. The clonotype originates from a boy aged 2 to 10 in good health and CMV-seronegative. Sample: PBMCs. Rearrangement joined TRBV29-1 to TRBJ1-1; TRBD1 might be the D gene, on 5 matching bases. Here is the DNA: TGCAGCGTTGTCAGGGCAAACACTGAAGCTTTCTTT. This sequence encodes CSVVRANTEAFF.